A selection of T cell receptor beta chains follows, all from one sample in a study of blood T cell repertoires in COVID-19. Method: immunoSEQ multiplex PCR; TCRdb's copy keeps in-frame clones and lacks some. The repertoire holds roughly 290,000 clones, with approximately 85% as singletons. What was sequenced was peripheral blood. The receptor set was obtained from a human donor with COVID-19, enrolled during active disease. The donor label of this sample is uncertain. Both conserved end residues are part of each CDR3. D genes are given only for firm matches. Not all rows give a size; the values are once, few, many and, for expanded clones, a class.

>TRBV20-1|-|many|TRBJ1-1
CSASPPLAGITEAFF
TGCAGTGCTAGTCCCCCACTGGCAGGCATAACTGAAGCTTTCTTT
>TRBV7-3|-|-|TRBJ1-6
CASSLYLHF
TGTGCCAGCAGCTTATATCTCCACTTT
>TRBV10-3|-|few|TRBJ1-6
CAISEDRFSSPLHF
TGTGCCATCAGTGAGGACAGGTTCAGTTCACCCCTCCACTTT
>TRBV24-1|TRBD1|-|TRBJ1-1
CATSDLLAQGGEAFF
TGTGCCACCAGTGATTTGCTGGCGCAGGGGGGTGAAGCTTTCTTT
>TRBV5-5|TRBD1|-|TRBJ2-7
CASSLALFETGAYEQYF
TGTGCCAGCAGCTTGGCCCTATTCGAGACAGGGGCGTACGAGCAGTACTTC
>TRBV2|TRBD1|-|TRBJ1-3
CASSEGEGQLGNTIYF
TGTGCCAGCAGTGAAGGTGAGGGACAGCTCGGAAACACCATATATTTT
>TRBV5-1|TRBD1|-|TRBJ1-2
CASSLATTGLYGYTF
TGCGCCAGCAGCTTGGCTACGACAGGGTTGTATGGCTACACCTTC
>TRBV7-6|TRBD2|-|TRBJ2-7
CASSILAGGLYYEQYF
TGTGCCAGCAGCATCCTAGCGGGCGGGTTATATTACGAGCAGTACTTC
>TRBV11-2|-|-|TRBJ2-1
CASSPGGWGQFF
TGTGCCAGCAGCCCCGGAGGGTGGGGCCAGTTCTTC
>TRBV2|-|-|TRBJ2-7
CASSEVPGEQYF
TGTGCCAGCAGTGAAGTGCCGGGCGAGCAGTACTTC
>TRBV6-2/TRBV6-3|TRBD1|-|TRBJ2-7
CASSRQGHEQYF
TGTGCCAGCAGCCGACAGGGCCACGAGCAGTACTTC
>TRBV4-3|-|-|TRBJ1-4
CASSQEPSGGGNGEKLFF
TGCGCCAGCAGCCAAGAGCCCAGTGGGGGGGGCAATGGGGAAAAACTGTTTTTT
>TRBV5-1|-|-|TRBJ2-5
CASSLIGQVETQYF
TGCGCCAGCAGCTTGATAGGTCAGGTAGAGACCCAGTACTTC
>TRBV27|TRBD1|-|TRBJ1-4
CASSPRTGPGEKLFF
TGTGCCAGCAGTCCGCGGACAGGGCCAGGGGAAAAACTGTTTTTT
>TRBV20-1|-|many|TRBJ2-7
CSASLLSEQYF
TGCAGTGCTAGCCTTCTTTCCGAGCAGTACTTC
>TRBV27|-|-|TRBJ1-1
CASRRTGLNTEAFF
TGTGCCAGCAGACGCACAGGTCTGAACACTGAAGCTTTCTTT
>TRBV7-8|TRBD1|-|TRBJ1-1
CASSLKGQGLMGDTEAFF
TGTGCCAGCAGCTTAAAGGGACAGGGGTTAATGGGGGACACTGAAGCTTTCTTT
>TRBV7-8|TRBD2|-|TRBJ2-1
CASSLVLPGLVLYEQFF
TGTGCCAGCAGCTTAGTCCTTCCGGGACTAGTCCTTTATGAGCAGTTCTTC
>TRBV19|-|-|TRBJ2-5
CASSTRLGETQYF
TGTGCCAGTAGTACCCGACTAGGGGAGACCCAGTACTTC
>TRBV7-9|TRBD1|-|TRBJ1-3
CASSATTGDGNTIYF
TGTGCCAGCAGCGCGACGACAGGGGATGGAAACACCATATATTTT
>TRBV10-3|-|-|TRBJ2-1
CAISGGPSSLNNEQFF
TGTGCCATCAGTGGGGGGCCAAGCTCCCTTAACAATGAGCAGTTCTTC
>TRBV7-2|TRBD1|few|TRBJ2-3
CASSWDRTTDTQYF
TGTGCCAGCAGCTGGGACAGGACCACAGATACGCAGTATTTT
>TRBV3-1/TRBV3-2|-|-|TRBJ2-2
CASSLWGPGELFF
TGTGCCAGCAGTCTTTGGGGGCCCGGGGAGCTGTTTTTT
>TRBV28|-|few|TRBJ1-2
CASSLANYGYTF
TGTGCCAGCAGTCTCGCTAACTATGGCTACACCTTC
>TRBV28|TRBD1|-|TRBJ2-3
CASSGTGGTDTQYF
TGTGCCAGCAGCGGGACAGGGGGCACAGATACGCAGTATTTT
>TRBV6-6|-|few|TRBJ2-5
CASSYTAGPRETQYF
TGTGCCAGCAGTTACACCGCAGGGCCTCGGGAGACCCAGTACTTC
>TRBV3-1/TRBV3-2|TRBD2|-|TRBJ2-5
CASSPQRSGRARETQYF
TGTGCCAGCAGCCCCCAGAGGAGCGGGAGAGCTCGAGAGACCCAGTACTTC
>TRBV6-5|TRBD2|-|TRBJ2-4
CASSYGTSGGIQYF
TGTGCCAGCAGTTACGGGACTAGCGGCGGCATTCAGTACTTC
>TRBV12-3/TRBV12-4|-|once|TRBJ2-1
CASCGLSYNEQFF
TGTGCCAGCTGCGGGCTATCCTACAATGAGCAGTTCTTC
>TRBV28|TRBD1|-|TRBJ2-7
CASSLYRDRENEQYF
TGTGCCAGCAGTTTATACCGGGACAGGGAGAACGAGCAGTACTTC
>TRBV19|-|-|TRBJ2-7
CASSQSPGTYEQYF
TGTGCCAGTAGCCAATCTCCGGGGACCTACGAGCAGTACTTC
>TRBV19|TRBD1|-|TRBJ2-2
CASSGEVRGKGGELFF
TGTGCCAGTAGTGGAGAGGTCAGGGGGAAAGGCGGGGAGCTGTTTTTT
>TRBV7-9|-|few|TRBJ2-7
CASSLTGGGEQYF
TGTGCCAGCAGCTTAACCGGTGGAGGGGAGCAGTACTTC
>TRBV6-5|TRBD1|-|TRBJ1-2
CASSPGQGAGGYTF
TGTGCCAGCAGCCCCGGACAGGGGGCCGGTGGCTACACCTTC
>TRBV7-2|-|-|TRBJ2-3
CASSPVARQLYTDTQYF
TGTGCCAGCAGCCCCGTCGCTCGACAGCTATACACAGATACGCAGTATTTT
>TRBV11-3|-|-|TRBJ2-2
CASSLEGPGANTGELFF
TGTGCCAGCAGCTTAGAGGGGCCAGGCGCGAACACCGGGGAGCTGTTTTTT
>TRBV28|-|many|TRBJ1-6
CASTPAAPNSPLHF
TGTGCCAGCACCCCTGCGGCTCCTAATTCACCCCTCCACTTT
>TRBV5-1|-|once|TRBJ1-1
CASSSQDNTEAFF
TGCGCCAGCAGCTCACAGGATAACACTGAAGCTTTCTTT
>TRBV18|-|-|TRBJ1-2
CASSLFRDSRPWGYTF
TGTGCCAGCTCACTTTTTAGGGACTCCCGTCCCTGGGGCTACACCTTC
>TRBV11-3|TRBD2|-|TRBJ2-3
CASSSTSGRTDTQYF
TGTGCCAGCAGCTCGACTAGCGGGAGGACAGATACGCAGTATTTT
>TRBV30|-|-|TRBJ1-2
CAWMAGARGYGYTF
TGTGCCTGGATGGCAGGGGCGCGAGGCTATGGCTACACCTTC
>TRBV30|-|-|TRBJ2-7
CAWSVGGQSAYEQYF
TGTGCCTGGAGTGTTGGCGGACAGTCCGCCTACGAGCAGTACTTC
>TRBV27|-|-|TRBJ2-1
CASSLFGTTYNEQFF
TGTGCCAGCAGTTTATTCGGGACAACGTACAATGAGCAGTTCTTC
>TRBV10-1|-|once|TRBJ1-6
CASSGGVNSPLHF
TGCGCCAGCTCCGGGGGTGTAAATTCACCCCTCCACTTT
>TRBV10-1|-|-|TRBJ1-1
CASKREMNTEAFF
TGCGCCAGCAAGAGGGAGATGAACACTGAAGCTTTCTTT
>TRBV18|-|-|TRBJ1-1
CASSPLGGVNTEAFF
TGTGCCAGCTCACCCCTAGGGGGGGTGAACACTGAAGCTTTCTTT
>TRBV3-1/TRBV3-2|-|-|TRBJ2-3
CASSETRGTENTQYF
TGTGCCAGCAGCGAGACCCGCGGAACCGAGAATACGCAGTATTTT
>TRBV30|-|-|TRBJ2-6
CALARFSQVDVLTF
TGTGCATTGGCACGGTTTTCACAGGTCGACGTCCTGACTTTC
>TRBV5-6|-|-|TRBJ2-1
CASSRPRLGVNEQFF
TGTGCCAGCAGCAGGCCCCGACTAGGGGTCAATGAGCAGTTCTTC
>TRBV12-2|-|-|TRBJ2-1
CASRLVTRGRGYNEQFF
TGTGCAAGTCGCTTAGTAACCCGGGGCAGGGGATACAATGAGCAGTTCTTC
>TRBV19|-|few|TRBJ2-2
CASRFSFRNTGELFF
TGTGCCAGTAGATTCTCTTTCCGGAACACCGGGGAGCTGTTTTTT
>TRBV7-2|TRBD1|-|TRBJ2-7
CASSLQTGVTYEQYF
TGTGCCAGCAGCTTACAGACAGGGGTTACCTACGAGCAGTACTTC
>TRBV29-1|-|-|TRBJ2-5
CSGGPGETQYF
TGCAGCGGCGGTCCGGGGGAGACCCAGTACTTC
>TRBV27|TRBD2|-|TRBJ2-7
CASSWREGEVQYF
TGTGCCAGCAGTTGGAGGGAGGGCGAGGTGCAGTACTTC
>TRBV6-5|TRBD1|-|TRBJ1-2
CASRRTGQGDGYTF
TGTGCCAGCAGGCGAACGGGACAGGGGGATGGCTACACCTTC
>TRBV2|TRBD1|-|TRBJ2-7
CASQTGTGSYEQYF
TGTGCCAGCCAGACCGGGACAGGGTCCTACGAGCAGTACTTC
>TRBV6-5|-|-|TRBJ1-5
CASSYVGEQPQHF
TGTGCCAGCAGTTACGTGGGAGAACAGCCCCAGCATTTT